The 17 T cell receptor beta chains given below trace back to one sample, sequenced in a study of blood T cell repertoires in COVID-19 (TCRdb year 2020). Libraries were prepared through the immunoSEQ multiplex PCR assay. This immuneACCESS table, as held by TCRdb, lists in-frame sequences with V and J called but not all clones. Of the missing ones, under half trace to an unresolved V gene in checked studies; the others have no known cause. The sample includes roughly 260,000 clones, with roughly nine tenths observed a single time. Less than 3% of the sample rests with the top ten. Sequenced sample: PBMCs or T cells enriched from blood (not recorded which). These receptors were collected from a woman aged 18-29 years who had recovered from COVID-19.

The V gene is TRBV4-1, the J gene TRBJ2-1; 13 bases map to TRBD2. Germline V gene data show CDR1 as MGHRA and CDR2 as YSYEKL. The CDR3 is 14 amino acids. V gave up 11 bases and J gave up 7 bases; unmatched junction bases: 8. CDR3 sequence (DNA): TGCGCCTCCCGACTAGCGGGAGGTAGTAATGAGCAGTTCTTC. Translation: CASRLAGGSNEQFF.

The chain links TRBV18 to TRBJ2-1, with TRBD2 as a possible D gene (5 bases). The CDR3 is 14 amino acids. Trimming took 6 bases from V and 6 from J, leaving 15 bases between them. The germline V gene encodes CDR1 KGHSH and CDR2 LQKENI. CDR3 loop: CASSLETAGNEQFF. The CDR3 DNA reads TGTGCCAGCTCCCTCGAGACGGCGGGCAATGAGCAGTTCTTC.

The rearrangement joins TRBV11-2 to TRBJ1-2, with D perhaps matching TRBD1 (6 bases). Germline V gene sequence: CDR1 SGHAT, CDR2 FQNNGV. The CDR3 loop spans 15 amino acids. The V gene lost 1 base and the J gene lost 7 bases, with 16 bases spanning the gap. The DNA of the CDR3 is TGTGCCAGCAGCTTAGGGGGGGCTACTAGCGGTGGCTACACCTTC. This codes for CASSLGGATSGGYTF.

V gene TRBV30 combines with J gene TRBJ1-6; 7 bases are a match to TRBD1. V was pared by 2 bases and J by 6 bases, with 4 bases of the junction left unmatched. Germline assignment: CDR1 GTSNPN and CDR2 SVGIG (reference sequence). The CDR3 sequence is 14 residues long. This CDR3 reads CAWSQDRRNSPLHF. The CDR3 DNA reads TGTGCCTGGAGTCAGGACAGGCGTAATTCACCCCTCCACTTT.

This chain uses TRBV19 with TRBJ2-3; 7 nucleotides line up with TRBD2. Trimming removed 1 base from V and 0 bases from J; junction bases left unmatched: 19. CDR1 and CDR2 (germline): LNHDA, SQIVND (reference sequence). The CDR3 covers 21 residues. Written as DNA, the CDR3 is TGTGCCAGTAGTATAGGAGGGGTTGGGCTAGCGGAAAGCTTTAGCACAGATACGCAGTATTTT. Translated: CASSIGGVGLAESFSTDTQYF.

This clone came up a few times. The CDR3 DNA reads TGTGCCAGCAGTCGGGGGGGAGGGAGAGATACGCAGTATTTT. It codes for CASSRGGGRDTQYF. The chain joins TRBV27 to TRBJ2-3, with 8 bases matching TRBD2. The V and J ends lost 5 bases and 5 bases, in that order; junction bases with no gene match: 6. The CDR3 runs to 14 residues. Germline assignment: CDR1 MNHEY and CDR2 SMNVEV (reference sequence).

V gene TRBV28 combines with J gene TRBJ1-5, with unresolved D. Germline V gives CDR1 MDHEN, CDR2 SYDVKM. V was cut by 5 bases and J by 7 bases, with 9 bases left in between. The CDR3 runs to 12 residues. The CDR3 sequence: CASSEGKQPQHF. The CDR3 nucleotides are TGTGCCAGCAGTGAGGGTAAGCAGCCCCAGCATTTT. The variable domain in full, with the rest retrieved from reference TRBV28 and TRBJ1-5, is DVKVTQSSRYLVKRTGEKVFLECVQDMDHENMFWYRQDPGLGLRLIYFSYDVKMKEKGDIPEGYSVSREKKERFSLILESASTNQTSMYLCASSEGKQPQHFGDGTRLSIL.

The CDR3 is CASSLLSGYGYTF. In nucleotides, the CDR3 is TGTGCCAGCAGCTTACTTAGCGGCTATGGCTACACCTTC. V is TRBV5-5 and J is TRBJ1-2; D remains unclear. CDR3 size: 13 residues. CDR1 and CDR2 (germline): SGHKS, YYEKEE (reference sequence). Trimming shortened V by 2 bases and J by 4 bases, and 9 bases separated the two germline ends.

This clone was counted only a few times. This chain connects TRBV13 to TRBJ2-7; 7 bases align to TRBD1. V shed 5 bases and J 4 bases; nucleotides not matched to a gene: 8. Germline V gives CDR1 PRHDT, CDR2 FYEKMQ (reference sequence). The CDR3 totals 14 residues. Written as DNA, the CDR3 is TGTGCCAGCAGCGGCAGGGGGTTAAGGTACGAGCAGTACTTC. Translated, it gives CASSGRGLRYEQYF.

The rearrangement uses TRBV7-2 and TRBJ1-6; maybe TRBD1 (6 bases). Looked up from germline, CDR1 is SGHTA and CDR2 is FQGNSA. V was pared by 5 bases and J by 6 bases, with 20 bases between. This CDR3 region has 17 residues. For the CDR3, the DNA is TGTGCCAGCAGCCCGACCCCCCGGACAGTCGCTAATTCACCCCTCCACTTT. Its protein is CASSPTPRTVANSPLHF.

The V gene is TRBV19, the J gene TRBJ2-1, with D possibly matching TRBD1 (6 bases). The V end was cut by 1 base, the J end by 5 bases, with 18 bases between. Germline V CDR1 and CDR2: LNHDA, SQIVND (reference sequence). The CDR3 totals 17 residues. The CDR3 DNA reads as TGTGCCAGTAGTATAGCCCCTCCATCAAGGGGGAACAATGAGCAGTTCTTC. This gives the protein CASSIAPPSRGNNEQFF.

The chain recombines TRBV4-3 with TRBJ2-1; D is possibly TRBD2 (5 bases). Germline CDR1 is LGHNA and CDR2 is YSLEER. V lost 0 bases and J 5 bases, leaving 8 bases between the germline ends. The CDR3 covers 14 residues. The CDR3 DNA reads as TGCGCCAGCAGCCAAGATCACGGGAACAATGAGCAGTTCTTC. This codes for CASSQDHGNNEQFF.

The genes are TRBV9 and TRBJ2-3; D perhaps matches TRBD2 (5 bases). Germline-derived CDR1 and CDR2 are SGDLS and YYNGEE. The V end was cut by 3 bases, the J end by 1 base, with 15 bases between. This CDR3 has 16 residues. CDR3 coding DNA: TGTGCCAGCAGCGCAGGACTGGGTTTTCGCACAGATACGCAGTATTTT. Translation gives CASSAGLGFRTDTQYF.

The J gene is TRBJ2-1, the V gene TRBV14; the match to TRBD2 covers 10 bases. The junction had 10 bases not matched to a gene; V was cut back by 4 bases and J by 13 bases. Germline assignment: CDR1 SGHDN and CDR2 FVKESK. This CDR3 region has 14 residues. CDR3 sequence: CASSRLAGGFLQFF. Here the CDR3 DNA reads TGTGCCAGCAGCCGATTAGCGGGGGGCTTCCTTCAGTTCTTC.

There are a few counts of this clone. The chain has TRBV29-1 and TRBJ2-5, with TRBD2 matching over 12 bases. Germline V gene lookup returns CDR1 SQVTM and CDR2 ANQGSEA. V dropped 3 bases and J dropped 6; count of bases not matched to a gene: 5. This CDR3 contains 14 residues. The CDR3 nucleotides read TGCAGCGTTGACGCTAGCGGGGGGGCACAGACCCAGTACTTC. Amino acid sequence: CSVDASGGAQTQYF.

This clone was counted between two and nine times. CDR3 DNA: TGTGCCAGCAGACAGGGTAGGGACAATCAGCCCCAGCATTTT. Encoded protein: CASRQGRDNQPQHF. The chain has TRBV2 and TRBJ1-5; D is possibly TRBD1 (6 bases). Trimming pared 6 bases from V and 3 bases from J, leaving 12 bases between. From germline, CDR1 is SNHLY and CDR2 FYNNEI. The length of the CDR3 is 14 residues.

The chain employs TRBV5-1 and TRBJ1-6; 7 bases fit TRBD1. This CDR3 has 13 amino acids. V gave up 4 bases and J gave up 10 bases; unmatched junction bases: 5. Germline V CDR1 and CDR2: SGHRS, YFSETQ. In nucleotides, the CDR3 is TGCGCCAGCAGCCAAGACAGGGAATCACCCCTCCACTTT. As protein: CASSQDRESPLHF.